What follows describes a single T cell receptor (beta chain). Its matching antigen is unknown. Primers: 60 Vbeta forward and 13 Jbeta reverse. The protocol was immunoSEQ multiplex PCR, while the TCRdb copy is restricted to in-frame clones and leaves out a portion. The sample holds 310,000 or so clones, about 87% seen once. The CDR3 extends over 15 amino acids. In germline, CDR1 is SGHNT, CDR2 YYREEE (reference sequence). The junction had 6 bases not matched to a gene; V was cut back by 5 bases and J by 6 bases. This specimen belongs to a study of cytomegalovirus exposure and HLA in healthy donors. Findings of the study overall: Analysis performed later showed TCR beta chains linked to HLA being more clonally expanded than equally common others. About 90% or about 30% of the time was how often most TCR beta V segments were productive, according to an earlier analysis. Highly shared variants forming one cluster were likely a sequencing artifact.

Material: PBMCs. The chain recombines TRBV5-4 with TRBJ2-1; 12 nucleotides match TRBD2. This sequence was found in a woman younger than 30 in good health and CMV-seronegative. The CDR3 protein is CASSSGLAGFNEQFF. Here the CDR3 DNA reads TGTGCCAGCAGTTCAGGACTAGCGGGGTTCAATGAGCAGTTCTTC.